This record looks at one T cell receptor (beta chain) sequence and its context. Its antigen is unknown. Every sample yielded at least 6 million isolated PBMCs. The data stem from a study of blood T cells in healthy people across ages. Study findings and constraints: TCR beta diversity tracked closely with naive T cell percentage. Estimated diversity across one million T cells was deemed an underestimate.

Using a J-beta primer mix together with a sample-barcoded 5' primer, a second PCR was run for roughly 6 to 11 cycles. One entry per CDR3 protein results from TCRdb running MiXCR on the 5' RACE reads. The data show 1.8 million or so distinct CDR3 sequences, about two fifths seen once. The clonotype comes from a human donor in good health. Material: blood.

The chain's CDR3 is CSAETPGPRRETQYF. CDR3 bases: TGCAGCGCTGAAACACCGGGACCACGGAGAGAGACCCAGTACTTC. V is TRBV20-1 and J is TRBJ2-5; D may match TRBD1 or TRBD2 (5 bases each). The V gene's germline CDR1 is DFQATT and CDR2 SNEGSKA (reference sequence). This CDR3 spans 15 amino acids.